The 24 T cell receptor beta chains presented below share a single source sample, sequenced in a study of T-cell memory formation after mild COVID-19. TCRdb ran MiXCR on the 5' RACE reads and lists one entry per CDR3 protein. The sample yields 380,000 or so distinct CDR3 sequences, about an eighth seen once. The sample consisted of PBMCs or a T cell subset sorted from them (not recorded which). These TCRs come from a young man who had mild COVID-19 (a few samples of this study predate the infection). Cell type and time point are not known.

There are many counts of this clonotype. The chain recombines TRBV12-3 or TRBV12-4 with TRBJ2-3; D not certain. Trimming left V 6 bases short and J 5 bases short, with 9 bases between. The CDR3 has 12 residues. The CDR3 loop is CASSHNEDTQYF. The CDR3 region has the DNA TGTGCCAGCAGCCACAATGAAGATACGCAGTATTTT.

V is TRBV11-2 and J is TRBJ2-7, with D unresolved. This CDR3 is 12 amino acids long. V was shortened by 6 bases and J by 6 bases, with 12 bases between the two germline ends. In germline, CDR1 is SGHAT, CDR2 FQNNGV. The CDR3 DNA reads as TGTGCCAGCAGTCTCGACAACCGCGAGCAGTACTTC. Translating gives CASSLDNREQYF.

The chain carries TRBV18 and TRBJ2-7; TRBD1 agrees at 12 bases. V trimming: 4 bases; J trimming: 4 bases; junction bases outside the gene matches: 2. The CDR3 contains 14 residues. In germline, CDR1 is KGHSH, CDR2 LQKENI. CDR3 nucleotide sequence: TGTGCCAGCTCACGGGACAGGGGGCAATACGAGCAGTACTTC. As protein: CASSRDRGQYEQYF.

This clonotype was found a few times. The CDR3 bases are TGTGCCAGCAGTCCCCCGGGACAGGGGGGCCCTGAAGCTTTCTTT. Its translation: CASSPPGQGGPEAFF. The chain couples TRBV28 to TRBJ1-1; 11 bases are a match to TRBD1. This CDR3 comprises 15 residues. V lost 5 bases to trimming and J lost 6 bases; unmatched junction nucleotides: 8. CDR1 MDHEN and CDR2 SYDVKM come from the germline V gene.

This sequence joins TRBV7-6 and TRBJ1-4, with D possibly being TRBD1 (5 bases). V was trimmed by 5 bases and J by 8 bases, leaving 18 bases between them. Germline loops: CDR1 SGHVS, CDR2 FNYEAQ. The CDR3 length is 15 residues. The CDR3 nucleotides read TGTGCCAGCAGCCCCGGGACTTTCGAAGGCGAAAAACTGTTTTTT. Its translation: CASSPGTFEGEKLFF.

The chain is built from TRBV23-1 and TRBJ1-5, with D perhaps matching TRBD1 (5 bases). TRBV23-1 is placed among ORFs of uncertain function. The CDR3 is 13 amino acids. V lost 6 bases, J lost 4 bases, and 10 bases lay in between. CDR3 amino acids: CASSQGVNQPQHF. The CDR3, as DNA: TGCGCCAGCAGCCAAGGGGTTAATCAGCCCCAGCATTTT.

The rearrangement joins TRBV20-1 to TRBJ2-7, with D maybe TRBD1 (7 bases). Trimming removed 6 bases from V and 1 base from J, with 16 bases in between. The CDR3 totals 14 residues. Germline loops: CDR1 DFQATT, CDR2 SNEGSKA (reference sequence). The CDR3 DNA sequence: TGCAGTGCCCCCGCAGGGGGGAGTTCCTACGAGCAGTACTTC. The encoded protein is CSAPAGGSSYEQYF.

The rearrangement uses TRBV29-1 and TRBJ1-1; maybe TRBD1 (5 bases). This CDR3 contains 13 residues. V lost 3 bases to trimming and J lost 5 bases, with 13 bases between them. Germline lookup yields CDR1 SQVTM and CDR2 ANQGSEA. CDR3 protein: CSVERQGGTEAFF. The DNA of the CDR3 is TGCAGCGTTGAGAGGCAGGGTGGTACTGAAGCTTTCTTT.

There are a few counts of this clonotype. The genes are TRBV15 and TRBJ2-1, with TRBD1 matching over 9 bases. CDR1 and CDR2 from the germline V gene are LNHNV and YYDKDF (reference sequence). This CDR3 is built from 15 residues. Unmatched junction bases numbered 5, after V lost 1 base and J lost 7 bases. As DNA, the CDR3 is TGTGCCACCAGCAGAGGGGACAGGGTTGGGAATGAGCAGTTCTTC. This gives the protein CATSRGDRVGNEQFF.

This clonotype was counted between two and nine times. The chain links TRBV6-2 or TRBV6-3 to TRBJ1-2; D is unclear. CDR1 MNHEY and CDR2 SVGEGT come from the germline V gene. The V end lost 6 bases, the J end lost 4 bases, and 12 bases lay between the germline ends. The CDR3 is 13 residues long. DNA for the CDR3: TGTGCCAGCAGACTCCGGTTATTCTATGGCTACACCTTC. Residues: CASRLRLFYGYTF.

Written as DNA, the CDR3 is TGTGCCAGCACCGGAGAAAGGGGAGGCAATCAGCCCCAGCATTTT. Protein sequence: CASTGERGGNQPQHF. The V and J genes are TRBV25-1 and TRBJ1-5, with D perhaps matching TRBD1 (5 bases). In germline, CDR1 is MGHDK, CDR2 SYGVNS. Deletions cut 7 bases from V and 2 bases from J, with 15 bases between. The CDR3 loop spans 15 amino acids. Full variable domain (outside the CDR3, taken from reference TRBV25-1 and TRBJ1-5): EADIYQTPRYLVIGTGKKITLECSQTMGHDKMYWYQQDPGMELHLIHYSYGVNSTEKGDLSSESTVSRIRTEHFPLTLESARPSHTSQYLCASTGERGGNQPQHFGDGTRLSIL.

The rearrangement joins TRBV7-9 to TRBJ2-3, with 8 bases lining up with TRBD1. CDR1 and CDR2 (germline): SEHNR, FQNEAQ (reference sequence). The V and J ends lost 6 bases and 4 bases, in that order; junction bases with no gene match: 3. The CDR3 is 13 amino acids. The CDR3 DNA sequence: TGTGCCAGCAGGACAGGGGTGGCAGATACGCAGTATTTT. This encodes CASRTGVADTQYF.

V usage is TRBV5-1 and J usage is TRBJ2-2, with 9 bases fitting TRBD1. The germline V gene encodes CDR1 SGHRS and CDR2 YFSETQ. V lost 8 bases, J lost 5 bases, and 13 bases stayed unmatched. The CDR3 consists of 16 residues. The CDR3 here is CASNVDRGVGTGELFF. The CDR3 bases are TGCGCCAGTAACGTGGACAGGGGCGTAGGTACCGGGGAGCTGTTTTTT.

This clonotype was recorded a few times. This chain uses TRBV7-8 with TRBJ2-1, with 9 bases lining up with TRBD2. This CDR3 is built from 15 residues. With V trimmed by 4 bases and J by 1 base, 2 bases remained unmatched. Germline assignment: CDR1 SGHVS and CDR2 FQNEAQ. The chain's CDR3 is CASSWRGGSYNEQFF. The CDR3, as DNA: TGTGCCAGCAGCTGGCGGGGGGGATCCTACAATGAGCAGTTCTTC.

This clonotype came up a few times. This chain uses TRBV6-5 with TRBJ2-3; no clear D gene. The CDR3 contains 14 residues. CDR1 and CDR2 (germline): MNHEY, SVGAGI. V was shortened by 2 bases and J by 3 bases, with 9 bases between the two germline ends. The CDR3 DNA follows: TGTGCCAGCAGTTACCAGTGGGTTACAGATACGCAGTATTTT. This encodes CASSYQWVTDTQYF.

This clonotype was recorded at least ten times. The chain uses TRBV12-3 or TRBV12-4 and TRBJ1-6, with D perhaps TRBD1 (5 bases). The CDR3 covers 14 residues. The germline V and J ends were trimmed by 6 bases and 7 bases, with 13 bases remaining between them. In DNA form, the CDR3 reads TGTGCCAGCAGCCGGCAGGGTTCCAATTCACCCCTCCACTTT. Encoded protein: CASSRQGSNSPLHF.

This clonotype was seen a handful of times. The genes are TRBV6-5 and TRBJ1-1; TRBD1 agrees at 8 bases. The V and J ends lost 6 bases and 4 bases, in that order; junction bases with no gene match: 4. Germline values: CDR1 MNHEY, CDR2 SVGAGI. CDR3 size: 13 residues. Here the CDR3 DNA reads TGTGCCAGCAGCGATACAGGGGGCACTGAAGCTTTCTTT. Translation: CASSDTGGTEAFF.

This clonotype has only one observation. The CDR3 reads CASSSRMNTEAFF. CDR3 coding DNA: TGTGCCAGCAGCTCCCGGATGAACACTGAAGCTTTCTTT. V usage is TRBV7-2 and J usage is TRBJ1-1; D gene unclear. CDR3 length equals 13 residues. Germline assignment: CDR1 SGHTA and CDR2 FQGNSA. V dropped 4 bases and J dropped 0 bases, with 6 bases sitting between them.

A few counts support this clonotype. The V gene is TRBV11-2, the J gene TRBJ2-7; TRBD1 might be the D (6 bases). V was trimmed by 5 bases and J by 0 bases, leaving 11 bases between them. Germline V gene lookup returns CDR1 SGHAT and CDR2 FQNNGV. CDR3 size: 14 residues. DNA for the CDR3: TGTGCCAGCAGCACAGGGATAGTCTCCTACGAGCAGTACGTC. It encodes CASSTGIVSYEQYV.

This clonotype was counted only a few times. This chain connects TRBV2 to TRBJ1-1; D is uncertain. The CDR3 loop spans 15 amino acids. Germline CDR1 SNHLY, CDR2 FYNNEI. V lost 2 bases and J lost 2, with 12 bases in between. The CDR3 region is CASSEQRTVNTEAFF. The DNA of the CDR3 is TGTGCCAGCAGTGAACAAAGGACCGTAAACACTGAAGCTTTCTTT.

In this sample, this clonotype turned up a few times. CDR3 nucleotide sequence: TGCGCCAGCAGCTTGGCCGAAAGGGTCCAAGAGACCCAGTACTTC. It yields the protein CASSLAERVQETQYF. This chain connects TRBV5-1 to TRBJ2-5; D unclear. Germline V gene sequence: CDR1 SGHRS, CDR2 YFSETQ. The CDR3 is 15 residues long. V lost 0 bases, J lost 1 base, and 10 bases lay in between.

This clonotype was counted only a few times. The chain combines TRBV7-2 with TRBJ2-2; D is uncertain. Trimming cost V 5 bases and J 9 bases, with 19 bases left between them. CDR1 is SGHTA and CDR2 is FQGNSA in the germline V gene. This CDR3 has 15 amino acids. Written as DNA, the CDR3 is TGTGCCAGCAGCGAGACCGGGCATCCCCTCCGGGAGCTGTTTTTT. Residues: CASSETGHPLRELFF.

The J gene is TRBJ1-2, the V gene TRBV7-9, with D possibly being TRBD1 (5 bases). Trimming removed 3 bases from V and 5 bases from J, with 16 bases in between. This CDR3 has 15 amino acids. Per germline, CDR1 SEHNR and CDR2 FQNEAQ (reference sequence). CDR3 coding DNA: TGTGCCAGCAGCTTGGGGGACGTATACCATTATGGCTACACCTTC. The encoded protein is CASSLGDVYHYGYTF. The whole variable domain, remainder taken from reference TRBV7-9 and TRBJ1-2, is DTGVSQNPRHKITKRGQNVTFRCDPISEHNRLYWYRQTLGQGPEFLTYFQNEAQLEKSRLLSDRFSAERPKGSFSTLEIQRTEQGDSAMYLCASSLGDVYHYGYTFGSGTRLTVV.

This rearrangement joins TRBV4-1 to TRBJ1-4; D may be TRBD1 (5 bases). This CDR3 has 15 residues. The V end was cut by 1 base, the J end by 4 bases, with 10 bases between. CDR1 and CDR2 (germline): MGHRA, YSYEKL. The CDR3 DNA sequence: TGCGCCAGCAGCCAAGGGGGCGGCTATAATGAAAAACTGTTTTTT. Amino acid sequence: CASSQGGGYNEKLFF.